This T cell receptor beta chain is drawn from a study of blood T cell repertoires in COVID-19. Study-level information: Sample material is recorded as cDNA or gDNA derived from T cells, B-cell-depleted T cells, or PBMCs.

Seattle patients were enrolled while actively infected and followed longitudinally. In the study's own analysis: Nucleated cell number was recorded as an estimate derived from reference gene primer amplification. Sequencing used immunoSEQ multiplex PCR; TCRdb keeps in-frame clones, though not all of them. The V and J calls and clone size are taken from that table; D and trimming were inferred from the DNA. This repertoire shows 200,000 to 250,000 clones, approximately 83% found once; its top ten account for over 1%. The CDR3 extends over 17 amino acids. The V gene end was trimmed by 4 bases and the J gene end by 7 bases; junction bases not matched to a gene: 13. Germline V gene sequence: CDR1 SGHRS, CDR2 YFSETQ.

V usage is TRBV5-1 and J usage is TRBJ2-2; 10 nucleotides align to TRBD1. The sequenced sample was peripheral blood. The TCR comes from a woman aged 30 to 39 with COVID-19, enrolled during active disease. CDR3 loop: CASSLGGTGVQGGELFF. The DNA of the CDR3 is TGCGCCAGCAGCCTGGGCGGGACAGGGGTACAAGGCGGGGAGCTGTTTTTT. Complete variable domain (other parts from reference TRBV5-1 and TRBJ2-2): KAGVTQTPRYLIKTRGQQVTLSCSPISGHRSVSWYQQTPGQGLQFLFEYFSETQRNKGNFPGRFSGRQFSNSRSEMNVSTLELGDSALYLCASSLGGTGVQGGELFFGEGSRLTVL.